The 27 T cell receptor beta chains below all came from one sample that was sequenced in a study of OX40 agonist ivuxolimab in advanced cancers. Clones were read by immunoSEQ multiplex PCR, and TCRdb kept only the in-frame ones, dropping some. The sample comprises 80,000 to 90,000 clones, under 90% of which are singletons, and 1.5% to 2% rests with the top ten. The sample was CD4+ or CD8+ T cells sorted from blood, taken in a trial of the OX40 agonist ivuxolimab. All receptors derive from an adult with an advanced solid tumor such as melanoma, head and neck, liver or kidney cancer.

The rearrangement uses TRBV16 and TRBJ1-1; 7 nucleotides line up with TRBD1. CDR1 and CDR2 from the germline V gene are KGHSY and FQNENV. The V segment lost 4 bases and the J segment 1 base; nucleotides outside the gene matches: 3. CDR3 length equals 14 residues. The CDR3 nucleotides are TGTGCCAGCAGCCGAGGGGGCGGGAACACTGAAGCTTTCTTT. Translation gives CASSRGGGNTEAFF.

J is TRBJ1-6 and V is TRBV7-9; possible D gene TRBD1, 5 bases. The V end was cut by 8 bases, the J end by 7 bases, with 15 bases between. The CDR3 is 14 amino acids. CDR1 and CDR2 from the germline V gene are SEHNR and FQNEAQ (reference sequence). CDR3 sequence: CASSGGTANSPLHF. Written as DNA, the CDR3 is TGTGCCAGCTCCGGGGGGACGGCCAATTCACCCCTCCACTTT.

The genes are TRBV5-1 and TRBJ1-2; the match to TRBD1 covers 8 bases. The germline V gene encodes CDR1 SGHRS and CDR2 YFSETQ. V dropped 4 bases and J dropped 5; count of bases not matched to a gene: 16. This CDR3 is built from 17 residues. In nucleotides, the CDR3 is TGCGCCAGCAGCCCAAGAGAAATACAGGGGGGACGGTATGGCTACACCTTC. Protein: CASSPREIQGGRYGYTF.

V and J are TRBV7-2 and TRBJ2-5; no clear D. Germline CDR1 is SGHTA and CDR2 is FQGNSA. CDR3 size: 14 residues. Between the trimmed V and J ends, which lost 1 base and 0 bases, there was a span of 6 bases. The CDR3 sequence is CASSLEWHQETQYF. DNA for the CDR3: TGTGCCAGCAGCTTAGAGTGGCACCAAGAGACCCAGTACTTC.

The rearrangement joins TRBV9 to TRBJ1-1; 9 positions match TRBD1. This CDR3 has 16 amino acids. With V trimmed by 3 bases and J by 3 bases, 9 bases remained unmatched. Looked up from germline, CDR1 is SGDLS and CDR2 is YYNGEE. The CDR3 sequence is CASSASTGGRDTEAFF. DNA of the CDR3: TGTGCCAGCAGCGCGAGCACAGGGGGCAGGGACACTGAAGCTTTCTTT.

This clone came up a few times. This chain links TRBV5-1 with TRBJ2-5; D perhaps matches TRBD1 (5 bases). Germline V gene lookup returns CDR1 SGHRS and CDR2 YFSETQ. The CDR3 is 14 residues long. V lost 1 base and J lost 4, with 11 bases in between. The CDR3 DNA follows: TGCGCCAGCAGCTTGTCTGCAGGGATAGAGACCCAGTACTTC. Its translation: CASSLSAGIETQYF.

The genes are TRBV9 and TRBJ2-5; D gene unclear. Germline CDR1 is SGDLS and CDR2 is YYNGEE. This CDR3 comprises 15 residues. The germline V and J ends were trimmed by 0 bases and 5 bases, with 14 bases remaining between them. For the CDR3, the DNA is TGTGCCAGCAGCGTAGCCTCAGGATTTCAGGAGACCCAGTACTTC. Its protein product is CASSVASGFQETQYF.

This clone was observed a single time. This chain connects TRBV30 to TRBJ2-5; TRBD1 is a possible D gene (5 bases). CDR1 is GTSNPN and CDR2 is SVGIG in the germline V gene (reference sequence). The CDR3 is made up of 13 amino acids. The V and J ends lost 3 bases and 4 bases respectively, with 12 bases between them. Here the CDR3 DNA reads TGTGCCTGGAGGGCCCAGGGCCGAGAGACCCAGTACTTC. This sequence encodes CAWRAQGRETQYF.

This clone was detected once. This chain links TRBV15 with TRBJ1-2; possible D gene TRBD1, 6 bases. The germline V gene encodes CDR1 LNHNV and CDR2 YYDKDF (reference sequence). There are 13 residues in the CDR3. V was clipped by 1 base and J by 8 bases, with 11 bases between them. CDR3 nucleotide sequence: TGTGCCACCAGCAGAGGACAGGATGAAGGCTACACCTTC. Amino acids: CATSRGQDEGYTF.

This rearrangement joins TRBV4-1 to TRBJ2-3; D perhaps matches TRBD2 (5 bases). In germline, CDR1 is MGHRA, CDR2 YSYEKL. The V end lost 3 bases, the J end lost 6 bases, and 16 bases lay between the germline ends. This CDR3 is built from 15 residues. The CDR3 is CASSQYGLTIDTQYF. The CDR3 bases are TGCGCCAGCAGCCAGTACGGACTTACAATCGATACGCAGTATTTT.

V usage is TRBV9 and J usage is TRBJ2-7; the D call may be TRBD1 or TRBD2 (5 bases each). V lost 0 bases to trimming and J lost 2 bases, with 15 bases between them. Per the germline V gene, CDR1 is SGDLS and CDR2 is YYNGEE. This CDR3 is built from 16 residues. This CDR3 is CASSVGAGAEAYEQYF. The CDR3 DNA follows: TGTGCCAGCAGCGTAGGGGCCGGGGCCGAGGCCTACGAGCAGTACTTC.

The V call is TRBV5-1, the J call TRBJ1-1; D remains ambiguous. CDR3 length: 16 residues. CDR1 and CDR2 (germline): SGHRS, YFSETQ. V was shortened by 4 bases and J by 0 bases, with 16 bases between the two germline ends. The chain's CDR3 is CASSPRDSSMNTEAFF. CDR3 nucleotides: TGCGCCAGCAGCCCCCGGGATAGCTCTATGAACACTGAAGCTTTCTTT.

The rearrangement uses TRBV25-1 and TRBJ2-1, with TRBD1 identical over 7 bases. CDR3 length: 14 residues. V was pared by 4 bases and J by 7 bases, with 7 bases of the junction left unmatched. The germline CDR1 and CDR2 sequences are MGHDK and SYGVNS. The CDR3 bases are TGTGCCAGCAGTGTTGGGACAGAGAAAAATGAGCAGTTCTTC. It codes for CASSVGTEKNEQFF.

V is TRBV5-5 and J is TRBJ1-2; 7 bases are a match to TRBD1. The V gene end was trimmed by 4 bases and the J gene end by 1 base; junction bases not matched to a gene: 4. CDR1 SGHKS and CDR2 YYEKEE come from the germline V gene (reference sequence). The length of the CDR3 is 14 residues. The CDR3 coding sequence is TGTGCCAGCAGCACCGGGACAGTTAACTATGGCTACACCTTC. It is translated as CASSTGTVNYGYTF.

On this clone itself: In the same sample, other DNA sequences code for this CDR3. The V gene is TRBV6-5, the J gene TRBJ1-2, with TRBD1 as a possible D gene (6 bases). Germline loops: CDR1 MNHEY, CDR2 SVGAGI. Deletions cut 2 bases from V and 5 bases from J, with 12 bases between. The CDR3 is 14 amino acids. CDR3 loop: CASSYGGQPYGYTF. CDR3 sequence (DNA): TGTGCCAGCAGTTACGGAGGACAGCCGTATGGCTACACCTTC.

The chain links TRBV19 to TRBJ1-1; D may be TRBD1 (5 bases). The CDR3 is 14 amino acids. Germline V gene lookup returns CDR1 LNHDA and CDR2 SQIVND (reference sequence). V lost 7 bases and J lost 7, with 19 bases in between. CDR3 coding DNA: TGTGCCAGTAACTCCGGGACCCGGAGGGGTGAAGCTTTCTTT. The encoded protein is CASNSGTRRGEAFF.

The V call is TRBV5-1, the J call TRBJ2-7, with 8 bases aligning to TRBD1. The CDR3 is 16 residues long. V shed 0 bases, J shed 4 bases, and the junction held 9 bases outside the gene matches. Looked up from germline, CDR1 is SGHRS and CDR2 is YFSETQ. CDR3: CASSLEGRGREYEQYF. Written as DNA, the CDR3 is TGCGCCAGCAGCTTGGAGGGCAGGGGGCGCGAGTACGAGCAGTACTTC. The full variable domain, rest sourced from reference TRBV5-1 and TRBJ2-7, is KAGVTQTPRYLIKTRGQQVTLSCSPISGHRSVSWYQQTPGQGLQFLFEYFSETQRNKGNFPGRFSGRQFSNSRSEMNVSTLELGDSALYLCASSLEGRGREYEQYFGPGTRLTVT.

The rearrangement uses TRBV19 and TRBJ1-2, with D possibly TRBD1 on 6 matching bases. This CDR3 region has 11 residues. The V gene lost 3 bases and the J gene lost 13 bases, with 12 bases spanning the gap. Germline V gene sequence: CDR1 LNHDA, CDR2 SQIVND (reference sequence). CDR3 sequence: CASSMTGSCTF. The CDR3 DNA sequence: TGTGCCAGTAGTATGACAGGATCGTGCACCTTC.

This chain uses TRBV30 with TRBJ2-1; no clear D. Trimming took off 1 base at V and 9 bases at J, with 7 bases between the two ends. Per germline, CDR1 GTSNPN and CDR2 SVGIG (reference sequence). The CDR3 is 11 amino acids. CDR3 in amino acids: CAWSDSIEQFF. The CDR3 region has the DNA TGTGCCTGGAGTGATAGTATTGAGCAGTTCTTC. The complete variable domain, with remaining parts taken from reference TRBV30 and TRBJ2-1, reads SQTIHQWPATLVQPVGSPLSLECTVEGTSNPNLYWYRQAAGRGLQLLFYSVGIGQISSEVPQNLSASRPQDRQFILSSKKLLLSDSGFYLCAWSDSIEQFFGPGTRLTVL.

V is TRBV15 and J is TRBJ1-4; the D is unclear. Germline V gene sequence: CDR1 LNHNV, CDR2 YYDKDF (reference sequence). This CDR3 contains 15 residues. V shed 0 bases and J shed 4 bases, with 9 bases lying between them. This CDR3 is CATSRDVQFNEKLFF. CDR3 DNA sequence: TGTGCCACCAGCAGAGATGTACAGTTTAATGAAAAACTGTTTTTT. Variable domain in full (rest from reference TRBV15 and TRBJ1-4): DAMVIQNPRYQVTQFGKPVTLSCSQTLNHNVMYWYQQKSSQAPKLLFHYYDKDFNNEADTPDNFQSRRPNTSFCFLDIRSPGLGDTAMYLCATSRDVQFNEKLFFGSGTQLSVL.

This clone was counted once. The gene calls are TRBV2 and TRBJ1-4; weak D call: TRBD1 (6 bases). The CDR3 contains 14 residues. Trimming removed 4 bases at V and 1 base at J, with 7 bases between. Germline assignment: CDR1 SNHLY and CDR2 FYNNEI. CDR3 in amino acids: CASSVQGTNEKLFF. CDR3 nucleotide sequence: TGTGCCAGCAGTGTACAGGGAACTAATGAAAAACTGTTTTTT.

The chain combines TRBV11-2 with TRBJ1-1; tentatively, D is TRBD1 (5 bases). Germline V lookup: CDR1 SGHAT, CDR2 FQNNGV. V was trimmed by 0 bases and J by 6 bases, leaving 8 bases between them. This CDR3 is built from 13 residues. CDR3 nucleotide sequence: TGTGCCAGCAGCTTAGATAGGGACCCTGAAGCTTTCTTT. Protein product: CASSLDRDPEAFF.

The DNA for the CDR3 is TGTGCCAGCAGCCCGACCCGGGGGTACAATGAGCAGTTCTTC. This gives the protein CASSPTRGYNEQFF. The V gene is TRBV7-9, the J gene TRBJ2-1; possibly TRBD2 for D (6 bases). The ends were cut back, 5 bases at V and 4 bases at J, with 12 bases in the middle. The CDR3 has 14 residues. Germline-derived CDR1 and CDR2 are SEHNR and FQNEAQ (reference sequence).

The chain uses TRBV7-3 and TRBJ1-1; D remains ambiguous. Trimming removed 5 bases at V and 3 bases at J, with 10 bases between. The length of the CDR3 is 13 residues. Germline loops: CDR1 SGHTA, CDR2 FQGTGA. CDR3 sequence reads: CASSNERHTEAFF. The CDR3 nucleotides read TGTGCCAGCAGCAATGAACGACACACTGAAGCTTTCTTT.

The V and J genes are TRBV5-4 and TRBJ1-2; D remains ambiguous. The CDR3 extends over 13 amino acids. Trimming pared 3 bases from V and 5 bases from J, leaving 11 bases between. Germline V CDR1 and CDR2: SGHNT, YYREEE (reference sequence). CDR3 loop: CASSSQLDYGYTF. The CDR3 coding sequence is TGTGCCAGCAGCTCCCAGCTCGATTATGGCTACACCTTC.

The genes are TRBV7-3 and TRBJ1-4, with D tentatively TRBD1 (5 bases). The germline V gene has CDR1 SGHTA and CDR2 FQGTGA. Trimming removed 3 bases at V and 8 bases at J, with 10 bases between. The CDR3 is 13 residues long. In nucleotides, the CDR3 is TGTGCCAGCAGCTTGGGACCTGGGGAAAAACTGTTTTTT. Its translation is CASSLGPGEKLFF.

The chain has TRBV7-6 and TRBJ1-5, with 10 bases fitting TRBD1. Looked up from germline, CDR1 is SGHVS and CDR2 is FNYEAQ. V trimming: 4 bases; J trimming: 0 bases; junction bases outside the gene matches: 3. The CDR3 runs 16 residues. The CDR3 protein is CASSSGQGNSNQPQHF. CDR3 bases: TGTGCCAGCAGCTCGGGACAGGGGAATAGCAATCAGCCCCAGCATTTT. The full variable domain, in which reference TRBV7-6 and TRBJ1-5 provide the parts outside the CDR3, is GAGVSQSPRYKVTKRGQDVALRCDPISGHVSLYWYRQALGQGPEFLTYFNYEAQQDKSGLPNDRFSAERPEGSISTLTIQRTEQRDSAMYRCASSSGQGNSNQPQHFGDGTRLSIL.